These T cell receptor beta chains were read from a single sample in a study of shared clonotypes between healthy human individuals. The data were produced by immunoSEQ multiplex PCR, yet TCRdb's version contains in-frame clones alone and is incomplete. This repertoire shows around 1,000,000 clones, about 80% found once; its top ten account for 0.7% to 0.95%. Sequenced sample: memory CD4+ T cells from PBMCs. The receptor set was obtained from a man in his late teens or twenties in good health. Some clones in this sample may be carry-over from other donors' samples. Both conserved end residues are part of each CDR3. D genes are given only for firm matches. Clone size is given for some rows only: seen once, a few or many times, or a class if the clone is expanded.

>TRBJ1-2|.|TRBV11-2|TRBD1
CASSPTDSQGALSTF
TGTGCCAGCAGCCCGACCGACTCACAGGGGGCCCTTTCCACCTTC
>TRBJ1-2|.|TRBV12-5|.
CASGRPNELGYTF
TGTGCTAGTGGTCGGCCAAACGAGTTAGGCTACACCTTC
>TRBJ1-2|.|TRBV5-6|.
CASRLQGGYTF
TGTGCCAGCAGGCTACAGGGAGGCTACACCTTC
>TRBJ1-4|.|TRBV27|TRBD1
CASSRDREKLFF
TGTGCCAGCAGCCGGGACAGGGAAAAACTGTTTTTT
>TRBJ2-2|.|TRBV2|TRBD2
CASSETSGRNTGELFF
TGTGCCAGCAGTGAAACTAGCGGAAGGAACACCGGGGAGCTGTTTTTT
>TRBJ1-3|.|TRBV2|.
CASSPGTTGNTIYF
TGTGCCAGCAGCCCCGGGACAACTGGAAACACCATATATTTT
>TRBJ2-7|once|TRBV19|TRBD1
CASSAGQGREQYF
TGTGCCAGTAGTGCGGGACAGGGGCGCGAGCAGTACTTC
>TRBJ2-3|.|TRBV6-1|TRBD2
CASSGGLAGRQDTQYF
TGTGCCAGCAGTGGAGGACTAGCGGGTCGGCAAGATACGCAGTATTTT
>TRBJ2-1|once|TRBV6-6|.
CASSSDGGNEQFF
TGTGCCAGCAGTTCGGACGGCGGCAATGAGCAGTTCTTC
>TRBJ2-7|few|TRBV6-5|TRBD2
CASSPSGSTYEQYF
TGTGCCAGCAGCCCTAGCGGGAGTACCTACGAGCAGTACTTC
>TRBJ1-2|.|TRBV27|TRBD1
CASSPLTTGVAYGYTF
TGTGCCAGCAGTCCCTTAACCACAGGGGTGGCCTATGGCTACACCTTC
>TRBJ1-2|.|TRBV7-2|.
CASSLNQGIYGYTF
TGTGCCAGCAGCTTGAACCAGGGGATCTATGGCTACACCTTC
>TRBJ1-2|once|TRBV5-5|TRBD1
CASSLQGSDYGYTF
TGTGCCAGCAGTTTACAGGGGTCGGACTATGGCTACACCTTC
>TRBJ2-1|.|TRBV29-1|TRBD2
CSVRLSRGRKIAGGPYNEQFF
TGCAGCGTCCGGCTCTCCCGGGGTCGGAAGATTGCGGGGGGCCCCTACAATGAGCAGTTCTTC
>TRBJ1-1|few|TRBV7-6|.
CASSLVGSWETEAFF
TGTGCCAGCAGCTTAGTGGGATCCTGGGAGACTGAAGCTTTCTTT
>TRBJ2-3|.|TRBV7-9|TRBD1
CASSLGTGGADTQYF
TGTGCCAGCAGCCTCGGGACAGGGGGCGCGGATACGCAGTATTTT
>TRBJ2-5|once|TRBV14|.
CASSGNRASRTQYF
TGTGCCAGCAGCGGTAACCGGGCCAGCAGGACCCAGTACTTC
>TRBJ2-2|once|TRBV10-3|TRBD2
CAGGERDSGELFF
TGTGCGGGTGGGGAGCGGGACTCCGGGGAGCTGTTTTTT
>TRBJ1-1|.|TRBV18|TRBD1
CASSYGQGTSATEAFF
TGTGCCAGCTCTTACGGACAGGGGACCAGTGCCACTGAAGCTTTCTTT
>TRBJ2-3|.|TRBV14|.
CASSPGRRTDTQYF
TGTGCCAGCAGCCCTGGGCGGCGCACAGATACGCAGTATTTT
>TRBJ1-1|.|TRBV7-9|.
CASSLGGGTAFF
TGTGCCAGCAGCTTAGGGGGCGGGACGGCTTTCTTT
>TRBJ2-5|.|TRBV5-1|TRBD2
CASSLGAGAQETQYF
TGCGCCAGCAGCTTGGGAGCGGGAGCGCAAGAGACCCAGTACTTC
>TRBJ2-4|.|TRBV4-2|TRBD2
CASSQDRLAGNSIQYF
TGTGCCAGCAGCCAAGATCGACTAGCGGGAAATAGCATTCAGTACTTC
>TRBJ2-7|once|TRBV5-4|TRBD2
CASSESSGGRGYEQYF
TGTGCCAGCAGCGAATCCTCGGGGGGTAGAGGATACGAGCAGTACTTC